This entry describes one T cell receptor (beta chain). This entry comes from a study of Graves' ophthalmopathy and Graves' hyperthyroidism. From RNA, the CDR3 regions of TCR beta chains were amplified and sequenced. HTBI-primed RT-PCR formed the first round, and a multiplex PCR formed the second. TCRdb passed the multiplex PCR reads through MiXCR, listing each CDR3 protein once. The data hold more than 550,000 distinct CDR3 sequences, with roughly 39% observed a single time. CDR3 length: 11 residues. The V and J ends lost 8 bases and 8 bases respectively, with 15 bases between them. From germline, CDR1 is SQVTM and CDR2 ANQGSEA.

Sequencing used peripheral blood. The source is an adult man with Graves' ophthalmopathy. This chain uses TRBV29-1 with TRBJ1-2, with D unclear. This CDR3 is CSLVGDTGYTF. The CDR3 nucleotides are TGCAGCTTGGTCGGCGATACGGGCTACACCTTC. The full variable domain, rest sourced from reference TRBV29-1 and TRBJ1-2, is SAVISQKPSRDICQRGTSLTIQCQVDSQVTMMFWYRQQPGQSLTLIATANQGSEATYESGFVIDKFPISRPNLTFSTLTVSNMSPEDSSIYLCSLVGDTGYTFGSGTRLTVV.